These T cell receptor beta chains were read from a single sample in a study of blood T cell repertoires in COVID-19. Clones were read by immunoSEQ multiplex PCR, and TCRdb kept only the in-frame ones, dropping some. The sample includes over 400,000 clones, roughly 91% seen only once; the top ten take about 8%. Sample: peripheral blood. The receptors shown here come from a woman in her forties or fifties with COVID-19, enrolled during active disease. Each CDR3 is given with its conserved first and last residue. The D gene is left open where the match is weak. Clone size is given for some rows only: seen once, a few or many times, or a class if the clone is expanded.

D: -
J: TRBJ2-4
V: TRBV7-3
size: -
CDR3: CASSLRGSNDIQYF
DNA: TGTGCCAGCAGCTTACGGGGTTCTAATGACATTCAGTACTTC

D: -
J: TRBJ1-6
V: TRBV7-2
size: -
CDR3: CASSLDVGSPLHF
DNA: TGTGCCAGCAGCCTTGACGTGGGCTCACCCCTCCACTTT

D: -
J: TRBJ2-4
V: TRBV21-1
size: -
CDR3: CASSKGGAKNIQYF
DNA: TGTGCCAGCAGCAAGGGGGGTGCCAAAAACATTCAGTACTTC

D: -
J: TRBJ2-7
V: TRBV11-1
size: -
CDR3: CASSLRRAGVTHQYF
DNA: TGTGCCAGCAGCTTACGCCGGGCAGGGGTAACCCATCAGTACTTC

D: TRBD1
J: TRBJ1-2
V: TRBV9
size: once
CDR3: CASSVGTGDGYTF
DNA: TGTGCCAGCAGCGTCGGGACAGGGGATGGCTACACCTTC

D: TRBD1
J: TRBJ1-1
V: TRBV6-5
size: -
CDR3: CASSSGQGYMNTEAFF
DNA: TGTGCCAGCAGTTCAGGACAGGGCTACATGAACACTGAAGCTTTCTTT

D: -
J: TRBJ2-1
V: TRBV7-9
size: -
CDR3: CASSLGLSSYNEQFF
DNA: TGTGCCAGCAGCTTGGGGCTGAGCTCCTACAATGAGCAGTTCTTC

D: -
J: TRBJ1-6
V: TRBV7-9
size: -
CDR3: CASSLSRGSGSPLHF
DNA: TGTGCCAGCAGCCTGAGCCGAGGGTCGGGATCACCCCTCCACTTT

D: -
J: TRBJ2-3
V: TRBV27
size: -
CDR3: CASSLSLALSTDTQYF
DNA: TGTGCCAGCAGTTTAAGCCTAGCGCTTAGCACAGATACGCAGTATTTT

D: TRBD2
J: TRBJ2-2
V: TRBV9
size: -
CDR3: CASSVPSGGATGELFF
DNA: TGTGCCAGCAGCGTTCCTAGCGGGGGGGCAACCGGGGAGCTGTTTTTT